The 12 T cell receptor beta chains given below trace back to one sample, sequenced in a study of T-cell reconstitution after alpha-beta-depleted transplantation in children. A library of TCRbeta sequences, prepared with unique molecular identifiers, was generated. TCRdb fed the PCR reads into MiXCR, producing one record per CDR3 protein. The top ten hold 35% to 45% of the sample, which has roughly 220,000 distinct CDR3 sequences, roughly 9.1% seen once. The specimen was PBMCs, mostly from graft donor cells, collected 360 days after TCRalphabeta/CD19-depleted stem cell transplant. These TCRs come from a male patient between 2 and 10 years old who had a stem cell transplant for acute myeloid leukemia, so the T cells may come from the graft donor.

The chain is built from TRBV29-1 and TRBJ2-7; no clear D gene. V dropped 4 bases and J dropped 5 bases, with 6 bases sitting between them. Germline V gene data show CDR1 as SQVTM and CDR2 as ANQGSEA. This CDR3 has 10 amino acids. The CDR3 here is CSVATDEQYF. DNA of the CDR3: TGCAGCGTTGCGACGGACGAGCAGTACTTC.

The J gene is TRBJ1-5, the V gene TRBV20-1; 7 nucleotides match TRBD1. V shed 6 bases, J shed 6 bases, and the junction held 14 bases outside the gene matches. This CDR3 has 15 residues. Germline values: CDR1 DFQATT, CDR2 SNEGSKA (reference sequence). In nucleotides, the CDR3 is TGCAGTGCGGATTCCAGGGGGGGTGAAGGTCAGCCCCAGCATTTT. Protein product: CSADSRGGEGQPQHF.

This chain uses TRBV12-3 or TRBV12-4 with TRBJ2-1, with TRBD2 identical over 8 bases. The CDR3 is 13 amino acids. With V trimmed by 8 bases and J by 4 bases, 4 bases remained unmatched. The CDR3 DNA is TGTGCCAGCTGTAGCGGGACGTACAATGAGCAGTTCTTC. Protein product: CASCSGTYNEQFF.

In this sample, this clonotype turned up many times. The CDR3 loop is CASSLAGTGQWGDTQYF. CDR3 nucleotides: TGCGCCAGCAGCTTGGCCGGGACAGGCCAGTGGGGAGATACGCAGTATTTT. The chain recombines TRBV5-1 with TRBJ2-3; 8 bases are a match to TRBD1. Germline V gene data show CDR1 as SGHRS and CDR2 as YFSETQ. After removal of 0 bases from V and 5 bases from J, the junction contained 11 bases not matched to a gene. This CDR3 has 17 amino acids.

The chain recombines TRBV27 with TRBJ2-3; 9 nucleotides align to TRBD1. The CDR3 loop spans 15 amino acids. The J segment lost 4 bases and the V segment lost 3 bases, leaving 5 bases of the junction unmatched. CDR1 is MNHEY and CDR2 is SMNVEV in the germline V gene (reference sequence). CDR3 protein: CASSLYRGQADTQYF. The CDR3 DNA sequence: TGTGCCAGCAGTTTGTACAGGGGGCAGGCAGATACGCAGTATTTT.

This clonotype came up many times. This chain connects TRBV6-2 or TRBV6-3 to TRBJ1-1; 7 bases fit TRBD1. The CDR3 sequence is 13 residues long. Trimming took 6 bases from V and 6 from J; bases not matched to a gene: 7. Germline CDR1 and CDR2: MNHEY and SVGEGT. DNA for the CDR3: TGTGCCAGCAGCGACAGGGTCGGGGCTGAAGCTTTCTTT. It is translated as CASSDRVGAEAFF.

This sequence joins TRBV5-1 and TRBJ2-5, with D possibly matching TRBD1 (5 bases). V lost 1 base, J lost 3 bases, and 10 bases lay in between. The CDR3 has 14 residues. Germline CDR1 and CDR2: SGHRS and YFSETQ. CDR3 sequence reads: CASSLLREEETQYF. The CDR3 DNA reads TGCGCCAGCAGCTTGCTCAGGGAAGAAGAGACCCAGTACTTC.

This clonotype was seen a handful of times. The genes are TRBV6-2 or TRBV6-3 and TRBJ1-1; D is unclear. The CDR3 loop spans 12 amino acids. Germline assignment: CDR1 MNHEY and CDR2 SVGEGT. Trimming removed 6 bases from V and 10 bases from J, with 15 bases in between. CDR3 amino acids: CASRRTGHGAFF. As DNA, the CDR3 is TGTGCCAGCAGACGGACCGGCCACGGAGCTTTCTTT.

This clonotype was counted only a few times. The rearrangement joins TRBV12-3 or TRBV12-4 to TRBJ1-1, with D possibly TRBD1 on 5 matching bases. There are 14 residues in the CDR3. V gave up 5 bases and J gave up 1 base, with 11 bases separating them. CDR3 residues: CASSGDRPNTEAFF. The CDR3 region has the DNA TGTGCCAGCAGTGGAGACAGACCGAACACTGAAGCTTTCTTT.

A note on this clonotype: This may be a read error, as it is one base from a much larger clone. The chain has TRBV28 and TRBJ2-3; 12 bases align to TRBD2. Germline V gene sequence: CDR1 MDHEN, CDR2 SYDVKM. This CDR3 is 18 amino acids long. Trimming removed 4 bases from V and 2 bases from J; junction bases left unmatched: 10. The CDR3 loop reads CASSSELAGGVDTDTQYF. CDR3 coding DNA: TGTGCCAGCAGTTCGGAACTAGCGGGAGGAGTTGACACAGATACGCAGTATTTT. The whole variable domain, remainder taken from reference TRBV28 and TRBJ2-3, is DVKVTQSSRYLVKRTGEKVFLECVQDMDHENMFWYRQDPGLGLRLIYFSYDVKMKEKGDIPEGYSVSREKKERFSLILESASTNQTSMYLCASSSELAGGVDTDTQYFGPGTRLTVL.

The rearrangement uses TRBV12-3 or TRBV12-4 and TRBJ1-2; 8 nucleotides agree with TRBD1. V lost 6 bases to trimming and J lost 4 bases; unmatched junction nucleotides: 7. The CDR3 covers 14 residues. The CDR3 region has the DNA TGTGCCAGCAGGACCGGACAGGGTAGCTATGGCTACACCTTC. Translated, it gives CASRTGQGSYGYTF.

This clonotype has only a few counts. J is TRBJ2-3 and V is TRBV6-5, with D possibly being TRBD1 (6 bases). This CDR3 region has 15 residues. CDR1 MNHEY and CDR2 SVGAGI come from the germline V gene. Trimming stripped 0 bases from V and 1 base from J, with 8 bases between. CDR3 region: CASSYSRQGTDTQYF. The CDR3 nucleotides are TGTGCCAGCAGTTACTCCCGACAGGGCACAGATACGCAGTATTTT.